The 21 T cell receptor beta chains listed next were all sequenced from one sample in a study of Ad26.COV2.S vaccination and SARS-CoV-2 variants. The treatment denotes: approximately 18 received Ad26.COV2.S at low or high dose, single or two shots; about 5 received placebo; per-sample allocation not given. Specimen acquisition occurred on day 63 following the initial vaccine or placebo injection. The assay was immunoSEQ multiplex PCR, and TCRdb's table has in-frame clones only and misses some. In the table there are about 350,000 clones, around 89% of which are singletons. Material: peripheral blood, obtained in a trial of Ad26.COV2.S vaccine versus placebo. Every receptor here comes from a person between 18 and 65 years old who received the Ad26.COV2.S COVID-19 vaccine or a placebo.

This clone has more than one count but fewer than ten. This chain joins TRBV4-2 and TRBJ1-1, with a weak D call TRBD1 (5 bases). The CDR3 totals 14 residues. Germline V CDR1 and CDR2: LGHNA, YNFKEQ. Trimming removed 3 bases from V and 6 bases from J, with 14 bases in between. CDR3 coding DNA: TGTGCCAGCAGCCACCTCGGGGGGGGTGCTGAAGCTTTCTTT. Amino acids: CASSHLGGGAEAFF.

The J gene is TRBJ1-5, the V gene TRBV7-2; D gene unclear. Germline values: CDR1 SGHTA, CDR2 FQGNSA. V dropped 1 base and J dropped 0 bases, with 4 bases sitting between them. This CDR3 region has 14 residues. The CDR3 loop reads CASSLGVSNQPQHF. The CDR3 DNA follows: TGTGCCAGCAGCTTAGGAGTTAGCAATCAGCCCCAGCATTTT.

The V gene is TRBV18, the J gene TRBJ1-2; TRBD1 agrees at 8 bases. The CDR3 has 15 residues. From germline, CDR1 is KGHSH and CDR2 LQKENI. The V and J ends lost 2 bases and 8 bases, in that order; junction bases with no gene match: 10. In DNA form, the CDR3 reads TGTGCCAGCTCACCAACGGACAGGGAGGGAAGGGGCTACACCTTC. Translation gives CASSPTDREGRGYTF.

V and J are TRBV10-3 and TRBJ1-2; no clear D. V was pared by 7 bases and J by 8 bases, with 11 bases between. The germline CDR1 and CDR2 sequences are ENHRY and SYGVKD. This CDR3 contains 11 residues. The CDR3 nucleotides read TGTGCCATCAACAGCGTCGACGGCTACACCTTC. Residues: CAINSVDGYTF.

The CDR3 DNA reads as TGTGCCAGCAGTCAGGTAGGCAATCAGCCCCAGCATTTT. Its protein product is CASSQVGNQPQHF. This rearrangement joins TRBV25-1 to TRBJ1-5; D is unresolved. The CDR3 contains 13 residues. V lost 5 bases to trimming and J lost 2 bases, with 7 bases between them. Germline CDR1 MGHDK, CDR2 SYGVNS. The full variable domain, its missing parts supplied by reference TRBV25-1 and TRBJ1-5, is EADIYQTPRYLVIGTGKKITLECSQTMGHDKMYWYQQDPGMELHLIHYSYGVNSTEKGDLSSESTVSRIRTEHFPLTLESARPSHTSQYLCASSQVGNQPQHFGDGTRLSIL.

The rearrangement joins TRBV7-9 to TRBJ2-7; D remains unclear. Per germline, CDR1 SEHNR and CDR2 FQNEAQ (reference sequence). Trimming took off 5 bases at V and 0 bases at J, with 8 bases between the two ends. The CDR3 has 13 residues. DNA for the CDR3: TGTGCCAGCAGCCCGTGGGGCTCCTACGAGCAGTACTTC. The encoded protein is CASSPWGSYEQYF.

V and J are TRBV4-1 and TRBJ2-1, with TRBD2 matching over 11 bases. CDR1 is MGHRA and CDR2 is YSYEKL in the germline V gene. The CDR3 contains 16 residues. V gave up 1 base and J gave up 4 bases; unmatched junction bases: 3. In DNA form, the CDR3 reads TGCGCCAGCAGCCAAGTCACTAGCGGGAGTTACAATGAGCAGTTCTTC. Encoded protein: CASSQVTSGSYNEQFF.

The chain joins TRBV5-4 to TRBJ1-2; the match to TRBD1 covers 9 bases. Looked up from germline, CDR1 is SGHNT and CDR2 is YYREEE (reference sequence). This CDR3 comprises 16 residues. V lost 1 base and J lost 6; bases outside the gene matches: 10. CDR3 in DNA: TGTGCCAGCAGCTTGAATTTTGACAGGGGGAGTCATGGCTACACCTTC. It specifies CASSLNFDRGSHGYTF.

The J gene is TRBJ1-2, the V gene TRBV12-3 or TRBV12-4, with D unclear. CDR3 length equals 13 residues. Between the trimmed V and J ends, which lost 0 bases and 4 bases, there was a span of 6 bases. The CDR3 spells CASSLAGSYGYTF. Written as DNA, the CDR3 is TGTGCCAGCAGTTTAGCAGGGTCCTATGGCTACACCTTC.

The J gene is TRBJ2-7, the V gene TRBV7-2, with TRBD2 matching 10 bases. V gave up 1 base and J gave up 3 bases; unmatched junction bases: 6. The CDR3 sequence is 16 residues long. CDR1 and CDR2 from the germline V gene are SGHTA and FQGNSA. CDR3 nucleotides: TGTGCCAGCAGCTTAGTCAGGGCTAGCGGGAGCTACGAGCAGTACTTC. It codes for CASSLVRASGSYEQYF.

V and J are TRBV14 and TRBJ1-1; D is unresolved. V was cut by 0 bases and J by 4 bases, with 18 bases left in between. This CDR3 has 17 amino acids. Per the germline V gene, CDR1 is SGHDN and CDR2 is FVKESK. As DNA, the CDR3 is TGTGCCAGCAGCCAAGATAAATGGGGAGGAGGGCCCACTGAAGCTTTCTTT. This sequence encodes CASSQDKWGGGPTEAFF.

The genes are TRBV28 and TRBJ1-1; D is perhaps TRBD1 (6 bases). CDR1 and CDR2 (germline): MDHEN, SYDVKM. This CDR3 has 12 amino acids. The V end lost 5 bases, the J end lost 7 bases, and 11 bases lay between the germline ends. The chain's CDR3 is CASSGNRDEAFF. The DNA of the CDR3 is TGTGCCAGCAGTGGCAACAGGGATGAAGCTTTCTTT.

The J gene is TRBJ1-1, the V gene TRBV4-3, with D maybe TRBD1 (6 bases). V dropped 0 bases and J dropped 3 bases, with 11 bases sitting between them. Germline V gene lookup returns CDR1 LGHNA and CDR2 YSLEER. The CDR3 length is 15 residues. In DNA, the CDR3 is TGCGCCAGCAGCCAAGACAGGGGCGGAGACACTGAAGCTTTCTTT. Translated: CASSQDRGGDTEAFF.

DNA for the CDR3: TGCGCCAGCAGCCAAGAGTTCATTAGTCAGGAGCAGTTCTTC. It codes for CASSQEFISQEQFF. This chain connects TRBV4-3 to TRBJ2-1; D remains ambiguous. V dropped 0 bases and J dropped 10 bases, with 13 bases sitting between them. The CDR3 is 14 amino acids. Germline V lookup: CDR1 LGHNA, CDR2 YSLEER.

The chain links TRBV19 to TRBJ2-2, with 8 bases matching TRBD2. V shed 1 base, J shed 6 bases, and the junction held 10 bases outside the gene matches. Germline CDR1 LNHDA, CDR2 SQIVND (reference sequence). The CDR3 totals 17 residues. The CDR3 here is CASSIVPPTTSAGELFF. CDR3 sequence (DNA): TGTGCCAGTAGTATAGTCCCCCCGACGACTAGCGCCGGGGAGCTGTTTTTT.

This chain joins TRBV11-3 and TRBJ2-2, with 12 bases fitting TRBD1. The CDR3 is 17 residues long. In germline, CDR1 is SGHNT, CDR2 YENEEA. The junction had 8 bases not matched to a gene; V was cut back by 5 bases and J by 4 bases. The CDR3 region is CASSPTGTGGVTGELFF. As DNA, the CDR3 is TGTGCCAGCAGCCCGACCGGGACAGGGGGCGTCACCGGGGAGCTGTTTTTT.

This chain uses TRBV7-2 with TRBJ1-5; D possibly corresponds to TRBD1 (5 bases). This CDR3 is built from 11 residues. Trimming removed 4 bases at V and 9 bases at J, with 7 bases between. Looked up from germline, CDR1 is SGHTA and CDR2 is FQGNSA. CDR3 sequence (DNA): TGTGCCAGCAGCTCGAGGGGGCCCCAGCATTTT. Protein: CASSSRGPQHF.

A single count supports this clone. V usage is TRBV19 and J usage is TRBJ1-2; D ambiguous. Germline values: CDR1 LNHDA, CDR2 SQIVND (reference sequence). V was trimmed by 5 bases and J by 4 bases, leaving 11 bases between them. The CDR3 length is 13 residues. The CDR3 sequence: CASSPFDIYGYTF. The CDR3 DNA reads TGTGCCAGTAGTCCTTTCGACATCTATGGCTACACCTTC.

The CDR3 region has the DNA TGCGCCAGCAGAGGGTGGGGAATGGAAAAACTGTTTTTT. This codes for CASRGWGMEKLFF. The V and J genes are TRBV10-2 and TRBJ1-4; D ambiguous. The V gene's germline CDR1 is WSHSY and CDR2 SAAADI. The V end was cut by 6 bases, the J end by 8 bases, with 13 bases between. The CDR3 length is 13 residues.

The chain has TRBV4-3 and TRBJ1-6, with D possibly being TRBD1 (6 bases). Per the germline V gene, CDR1 is LGHNA and CDR2 is YSLEER. This CDR3 spans 16 amino acids. Trimming cost V 0 bases and J 4 bases, with 10 bases left between them. CDR3 coding DNA: TGCGCCAGCAGCCAAGACAGGGGACGGTATAATTCACCCCTCCACTTT. This codes for CASSQDRGRYNSPLHF.

V usage is TRBV24-1 and J usage is TRBJ2-2; TRBD2 might be the D (6 bases). CDR1 is KGHDR, CDR2 SFDVKD, per germline. V was pared by 7 bases and J by 3 bases, with 23 bases between. This CDR3 comprises 18 residues. In DNA form, the CDR3 reads TGTGCCACCAGGGACCCTCCCCTCGCTGGAGGGTACACCGGGGAGCTGTTTTTT. Translation: CATRDPPLAGGYTGELFF.